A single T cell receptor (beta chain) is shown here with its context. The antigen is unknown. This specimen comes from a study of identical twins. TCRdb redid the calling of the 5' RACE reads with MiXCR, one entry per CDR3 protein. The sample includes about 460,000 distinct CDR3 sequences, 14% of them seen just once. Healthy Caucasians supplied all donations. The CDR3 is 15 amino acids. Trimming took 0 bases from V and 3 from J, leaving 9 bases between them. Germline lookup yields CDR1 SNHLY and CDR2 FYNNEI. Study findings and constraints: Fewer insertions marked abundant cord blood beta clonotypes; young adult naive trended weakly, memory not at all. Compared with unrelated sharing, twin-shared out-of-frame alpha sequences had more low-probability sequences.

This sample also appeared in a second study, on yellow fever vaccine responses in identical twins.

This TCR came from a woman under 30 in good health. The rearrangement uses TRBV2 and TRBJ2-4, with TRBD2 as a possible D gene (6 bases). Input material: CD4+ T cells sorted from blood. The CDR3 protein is CASSEAGGGKNIQYF. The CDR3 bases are TGTGCCAGCAGTGAAGCGGGGGGTGGCAAAAACATTCAGTACTTC.